This is a list of T cell receptor beta chains from one sample in a study of CD8 T cells in Susac syndrome. TCRdb re-analysed the immunoSEQ multiplex PCR reads in MiXCR, keeping a single row per CDR3 protein. The sample lists 180,000 or so distinct CDR3 sequences; 90% to 95% were seen once. The source material was CD4+ T cells from PBMCs. These receptor sequences come from a human donor in good health. Both conserved end residues are part of each CDR3. The order of the fields is J gene, D gene, V gene, clone size, CDR3 length, CDR3 protein, CDR3 DNA. A D gene is named only where the DNA matches it firmly. Clone size is given for some rows only: seen once, a few or many times, or a class if the clone is expanded.

>TRBJ1-2|TRBD1|TRBV18|-|14
CASSPRQGLYGYTF
TGTGCCAGCTCACCCCGACAGGGGCTGTATGGCTACACCTTC
>TRBJ2-5|-|TRBV9|-|13
CASSARPGETQYF
TGTGCCAGCAGCGCCAGACCTGGGGAGACCCAGTACTTC
>TRBJ2-5|-|TRBV4-3|once|13
CASSQARWETQYF
TGCGCCAGCAGCCAGGCTAGATGGGAGACCCAGTACTTC
>TRBJ1-1|-|TRBV5-1|-|13
CASSSQGQSEAFF
TGCGCCAGCAGCTCTCAGGGGCAGAGTGAAGCTTTCTTT
>TRBJ2-5|-|TRBV7-3|-|14
CASSLDRTSETQYF
TGTGCCAGCAGCTTAGATCGGACAAGTGAGACCCAGTACTTC
>TRBJ1-3|-|TRBV12-3/TRBV12-4|once|14
CASSLTGRGNTIYF
TGTGCCAGCAGCCTAACAGGGAGAGGAAACACCATATATTTT
>TRBJ2-3|TRBD2|TRBV20-1|few|16
CSARLAGGPSTDTQYF
TGCAGTGCTAGGCTAGCGGGGGGGCCTAGCACAGATACGCAGTATTTT
>TRBJ1-5|-|TRBV20-1|-|16
CSARDGRTYSNQPQHF
TGCAGTGCTAGAGATGGCCGGACTTATAGCAATCAGCCCCAGCATTTT
>TRBJ2-1|TRBD2|TRBV20-1|-|14
CSARTGLDYNEQFF
TGCAGTGCTAGGACCGGACTAGACTACAATGAGCAGTTCTTC
>TRBJ1-5|-|TRBV27|-|14
CASSLTGERKPQHF
TGTGCCAGCAGTTTGACGGGGGAGAGGAAGCCCCAGCATTTT
>TRBJ2-3|-|TRBV24-1|once|16
CATSDPNYRDPDTQYF
TGTGCCACCAGTGATCCAAACTACAGGGACCCAGATACGCAGTATTTT
>TRBJ1-4|TRBD1|TRBV4-1|-|16
CASSQVIGGTNEKLFF
TGCGCCAGCAGCCAAGTCATAGGGGGCACTAATGAAAAACTGTTTTTT
>TRBJ2-1|TRBD2|TRBV3-1|-|16
CASSRYPSAGGPEQFF
TGTGCCAGCAGCCGCTACCCTTCCGCGGGGGGCCCCGAGCAGTTCTTC
>TRBJ2-3|-|TRBV4-3|-|14
CASSQGRRTDTQYF
TGCGCCAGCAGCCAGGGGCGCCGCACAGATACGCAGTATTTT
>TRBJ2-1|TRBD1|TRBV4-3|once|15
CASSQETRGFNEQFF
TGCGCCAGCAGCCAAGAAACCAGGGGGTTCAATGAGCAGTTCTTC
>TRBJ1-2|-|TRBV19|-|13
CASSMTMTYGYTF
TGTGCCAGTAGTATGACCATGACCTATGGCTACACCTTC
>TRBJ2-3|-|TRBV20-1|-|15
CSARGGGTGTDTQYF
TGCAGTGCTAGAGGGGGCGGTACTGGCACAGATACGCAGTATTTT
>TRBJ1-2|-|TRBV7-9|-|14
CASTFDSAIRGYTF
TGTGCCAGCACCTTTGATTCGGCTATCCGCGGCTACACCTTC
>TRBJ1-1|TRBD1|TRBV2|-|14
CASNPTGLNTEAFF
TGTGCCAGCAACCCGACAGGGCTGAACACTGAAGCTTTCTTT
>TRBJ2-1|-|TRBV12-3/TRBV12-4|-|15
CASSLVPLAPNEQFF
TGTGCCAGCAGTTTAGTTCCGCTAGCTCCGAATGAGCAGTTCTTC
>TRBJ1-1|-|TRBV12-3/TRBV12-4|-|13
CASGGVIGTEAFF
TGTGCCAGCGGGGGGGTCATCGGCACTGAAGCTTTCTTT